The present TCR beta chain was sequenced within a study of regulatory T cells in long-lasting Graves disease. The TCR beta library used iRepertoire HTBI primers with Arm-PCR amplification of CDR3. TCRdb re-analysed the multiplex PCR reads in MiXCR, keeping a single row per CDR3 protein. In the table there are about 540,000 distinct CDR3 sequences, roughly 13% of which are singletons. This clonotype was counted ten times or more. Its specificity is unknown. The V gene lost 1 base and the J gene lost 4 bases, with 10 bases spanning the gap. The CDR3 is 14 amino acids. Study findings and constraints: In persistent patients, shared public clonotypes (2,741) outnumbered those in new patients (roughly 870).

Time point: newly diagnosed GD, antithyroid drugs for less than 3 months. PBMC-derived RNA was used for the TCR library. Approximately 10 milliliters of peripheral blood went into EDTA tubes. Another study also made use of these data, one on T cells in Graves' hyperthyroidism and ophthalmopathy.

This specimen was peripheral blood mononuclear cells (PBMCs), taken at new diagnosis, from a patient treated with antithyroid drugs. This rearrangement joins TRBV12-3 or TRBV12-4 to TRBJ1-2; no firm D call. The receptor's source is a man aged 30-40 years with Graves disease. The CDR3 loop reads CASSLDGPIYGYTF. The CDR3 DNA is TGTGCCAGCAGTTTAGATGGTCCTATCTATGGCTACACCTTC.